This T cell receptor (beta chain) originates from a study of neurological immune-mediated disorders. TCRdb re-analysed the 5' RACE reads in MiXCR, keeping a single row per CDR3 protein. Counted here are approximately 40,000 distinct CDR3 sequences, approximately 21% occurring once; the ten biggest clones make up almost 4.5%. This clonotype appeared many times. Time point noted: technical triplicate 3. This CDR3 is built from 19 residues. Germline CDR1 is SGHRS and CDR2 is YFSETQ. V trimming: 2 bases; J trimming: 0 bases; junction bases outside the gene matches: 12. The sequence was collected from a man in his 60s with HTLV-1-associated myelopathy (HAM/TSP). The sample comprised PBMCs. The chain carries TRBV5-1 and TRBJ1-5; TRBD1 matches at 9 bases. The CDR3 DNA is TGCGCCAGCAGCTTAGCCCGGGACAGGGTTGAGTTTAGCAATCAGCCCCAGCATTTT. Translated, it gives CASSLARDRVEFSNQPQHF.